These T cell receptor beta chains were read from a single sample in a study of CD8+CD57+ T cells in acquired aplastic anemia. TCRdb fed the reads into MiXCR, producing one record per CDR3 protein. The sample records hundreds of thousands of distinct CDR3 sequences, more than 40% being singletons. Specimen: sorted CD4+, CD8+, or CD8+CD57+ T cells (not recorded which) from PBMCs. The receptors derive from a human donor with aplastic anemia. Each CDR3 is given with its conserved first and last residue.

CDR3 protein: CASSVSGAENQPQHF
J gene: TRBJ1-5
V gene: TRBV25-1

CDR3 protein: CASSTGQGNTEAFF
J gene: TRBJ1-1
V gene: TRBV5-6

CDR3 protein: CAWSPDRGYQPQHF
J gene: TRBJ1-5
V gene: TRBV30

CDR3 protein: CAWSPIGTEAFF
J gene: TRBJ1-1
V gene: TRBV30

CDR3 protein: CASSIGGGEETQYF
J gene: TRBJ2-5
V gene: TRBV19

CDR3 protein: CASSEGTGLSGYTF
J gene: TRBJ1-2
V gene: TRBV2

CDR3 protein: CASSLDPGQVLYEQYF
J gene: TRBJ2-7
V gene: TRBV12-3/TRBV12-4

CDR3 protein: CASSAWTGGSTEAFF
J gene: TRBJ1-1
V gene: TRBV9

CDR3 protein: CSARDLGGLNGYTF
J gene: TRBJ1-2
V gene: TRBV20-1

CDR3 protein: CASSGPGRANEKLFF
J gene: TRBJ1-4
V gene: TRBV9

CDR3 protein: CASSQVTEPHNYGYTF
J gene: TRBJ1-2
V gene: TRBV4-1

CDR3 protein: CASSQTLYQPQHF
J gene: TRBJ1-5
V gene: TRBV4-3

CDR3 protein: CATSDSGASGANVLTF
J gene: TRBJ2-6
V gene: TRBV10-3

CDR3 protein: CASSIDSGSSTDTQYF
J gene: TRBJ2-3
V gene: TRBV7-9

CDR3 protein: CASSNRDSNTDTQYF
J gene: TRBJ2-3
V gene: TRBV2

CDR3 protein: CASSLRGGGMTEAFF
J gene: TRBJ1-1
V gene: TRBV9

CDR3 protein: CASSIDPSWGASGGYTF
J gene: TRBJ1-2
V gene: TRBV19

CDR3 protein: CASCGSYNSPLHF
J gene: TRBJ1-6
V gene: TRBV27

CDR3 protein: CSAPPPVSIVRETQYF
J gene: TRBJ2-5
V gene: TRBV20-1

CDR3 protein: CASSPGTPKNSPLHF
J gene: TRBJ1-6
V gene: TRBV5-6

CDR3 protein: CASSPGDREAPPNTEAFF
J gene: TRBJ1-1
V gene: TRBV5-1

CDR3 protein: CASSHRTLGPYEQYF
J gene: TRBJ2-7
V gene: TRBV7-2

CDR3 protein: CAISDQGSINQPQHF
J gene: TRBJ1-5
V gene: TRBV10-3

CDR3 protein: CASSDRTGEYGYTF
J gene: TRBJ1-2
V gene: TRBV7-2

CDR3 protein: CSARDLEGRQGAYEQYF
J gene: TRBJ2-7
V gene: TRBV20-1

CDR3 protein: CASSHETVRANYGYTF
J gene: TRBJ1-2
V gene: TRBV6-2/TRBV6-3

CDR3 protein: CASSLEAGVYSPLHF
J gene: TRBJ1-6
V gene: TRBV7-9

CDR3 protein: CASSRLAGPSPQYF
J gene: TRBJ2-5
V gene: TRBV12-3/TRBV12-4

CDR3 protein: CASSGRGLRWGYTF
J gene: TRBJ1-2
V gene: TRBV25-1

CDR3 protein: CASSQDLVSNQPQYF
J gene: .
V gene: TRBV4-3

CDR3 protein: CASSLEGGQGNEQYF
J gene: TRBJ2-7
V gene: TRBV7-8

CDR3 protein: CASSARLADEQYF
J gene: TRBJ2-7
V gene: TRBV27

CDR3 protein: CASSLNSGGTYEQYF
J gene: TRBJ2-7
V gene: TRBV7-2

CDR3 protein: CAWSVGQAPDTQYF
J gene: TRBJ2-3
V gene: TRBV30

CDR3 protein: CATSDRLNQPQHF
J gene: TRBJ1-5
V gene: TRBV24-1

CDR3 protein: CATSRDGADNEQFF
J gene: TRBJ2-1
V gene: TRBV15

CDR3 protein: CSVETGGGWETQYF
J gene: TRBJ2-5
V gene: TRBV29-1

CDR3 protein: CASSPADDSGGDKETQYF
J gene: TRBJ2-5
V gene: TRBV4-1

CDR3 protein: CASTLGGDNYEQYF
J gene: TRBJ2-7
V gene: TRBV25-1

CDR3 protein: CSARLRGLNTGELFF
J gene: TRBJ2-2
V gene: TRBV20-1

CDR3 protein: CASRGQSVNYGYTF
J gene: TRBJ1-2
V gene: TRBV2

CDR3 protein: CASSYKRTLNTEAFF
J gene: TRBJ1-1
V gene: TRBV6-2/TRBV6-3

CDR3 protein: CATSRGGDEQYF
J gene: TRBJ2-7
V gene: TRBV15

CDR3 protein: CASSLGELAGHQETQYF
J gene: TRBJ2-5
V gene: TRBV7-9

CDR3 protein: CASSGPQGNGYTF
J gene: TRBJ1-2
V gene: TRBV10-1

CDR3 protein: CASSLLNREADEQYF
J gene: TRBJ2-7
V gene: TRBV5-1

CDR3 protein: CASSLGLVTDTQYF
J gene: TRBJ2-3
V gene: TRBV7-3

CDR3 protein: CASSVTPRGYTF
J gene: TRBJ1-2
V gene: TRBV6-1

CDR3 protein: CASSEATSGANVLTF
J gene: TRBJ2-6
V gene: TRBV6-1

CDR3 protein: CASSPPGGTDTQYF
J gene: TRBJ2-3
V gene: TRBV5-6

CDR3 protein: CASSTLGGLGPRPLNSGNTIYF
J gene: TRBJ1-3
V gene: TRBV2